These 24 T cell receptor beta chains came from one sample sequenced in a study of T cells in women clearing cervical HPV infection. Measured with immunoSEQ multiplex PCR; TCRdb has only the in-frame clones, and not every one. Recorded here are 23,000 or so clones; the top ten clones represent just over 6%. Sequenced: blood buffy coat. The receptors originated from a woman aged 18 to 75 with a cervical HPV16 infection that either progressed to CIN3+ or cleared (not recorded which).

As regards this clone: The read halts 3 residues ahead of the CDR3 end, with the missing end drawn from the germline J gene. The chain employs TRBV6-2 or TRBV6-3 and TRBJ2-7; 9 positions match TRBD1. CDR1 MNHEY and CDR2 SVGEGT come from the germline V gene. The CDR3 length is 14 residues. With 2 bases clipped from V and 3 bases from J, the junction kept 2 bases outside the gene matches. The CDR3 bases that were read are TGTGCCAGCAGTTACGAGACAGGGGGCTACGAG. It specifies CASSYETGGYE. The whole CDR3 protein is CASSYETGGYEQYF.

In regard to this clone: Read sequence stops 3 residues before the CDR3 end, and the germline J gene provides the missing end. The chain joins TRBV10-2 to TRBJ2-7; D gene unclear. The CDR3 sequence is 11 residues long. From germline, CDR1 is WSHSY and CDR2 SAAADI. V was pared by 5 bases and J by 0 bases, with 2 bases between. The CDR3 reads CASSLSYEQYF. The CDR3 DNA, read in part, is TGCGCCAGCAGTCTCTCCTACGAG.

Details on this clone: The sequenced fragment ends 3 residues before the CDR3 boundary, so the rest is inferred from the germline J gene. The chain combines TRBV19 with TRBJ2-1; TRBD1 agrees at 7 bases. The germline gives CDR1 LNHDA, CDR2 SQIVND (reference sequence). V was clipped by 1 base and J by 1 base; unmatched bases: 7. The CDR3 is 17 residues long. CDR3 bases read: TGTGCCAGTAGTATAGGTTCGACAGGGTTGTCCTACAATGAG. This codes for CASSIGSTGLSYNE. The entire CDR3 protein reads CASSIGSTGLSYNEQFF.

Turning to this clone: Sequencing ends 3 residues short of the CDR3 end; the germline J gene provides the rest. The J gene is TRBJ2-1, the V gene TRBV18; D uncertain. The germline V gene has CDR1 KGHSH and CDR2 LQKENI. The CDR3 spans 13 residues. V gave up 6 bases and J gave up 3 bases, with 9 bases separating them. CDR3 DNA, as far as it was read: TGTGCCAGCTCCCTCGACAACTACAATGAG. This gives the protein CASSLDNYNE. The entire CDR3 reads CASSLDNYNEQFF.

In the case of this clone: The read ends 3 residues shy of where the CDR3 ends; the end is completed using the germline J gene. V gene TRBV20-1 combines with J gene TRBJ2-2; D might be TRBD1 (6 bases). V was trimmed by 1 base and J by 1 base, leaving 19 bases between them. Germline V lookup: CDR1 DFQATT, CDR2 SNEGSKA (reference sequence). The CDR3 is 18 residues long. The part of the CDR3 DNA that was read is TGCAGTGCTAGAGTGGCCTGGGGGCCAGCGGAGAACACCGGGGAG. It specifies CSARVAWGPAENTGE. The full-length CDR3 reads as CSARVAWGPAENTGELFF.

With regard to this clone: Sequencing ends 3 residues short of the CDR3 end; the germline J gene provides the rest. The chain employs TRBV20-1 and TRBJ2-7, with D perhaps given as TRBD1 or TRBD2 (7 bases each). V was shortened by 3 bases and J by 2 bases, with 14 bases between the two germline ends. This CDR3 has 14 residues. CDR1 and CDR2 (germline): DFQATT, SNEGSKA (reference sequence). The part of the CDR3 DNA that was read is TGCAGTGCTAGTGGGAGCGGGACAGCCTACGAG. Amino acid sequence: CSASGSGTAYE. The full CDR3 reads CSASGSGTAYEQYF.

On this clone itself: The read gets to within 3 residues of the CDR3 end, and the germline J gene fills in the rest. This chain uses TRBV7-9 with TRBJ1-2, with D maybe TRBD1 (5 bases). CDR1 is SEHNR and CDR2 is FQNEAQ in the germline V gene (reference sequence). This CDR3 comprises 13 residues. The sequenced part of the CDR3 DNA is TGTGCCAGCAGCTTCGACAGCTCCTACGAC. It is translated as CASSFDSSYD. The complete CDR3 sequence is CASSFDSSYDYTF.

Regarding this clone: The read halts 3 residues ahead of the CDR3 end, with the missing end drawn from the germline J gene. This rearrangement joins TRBV4-2 to TRBJ2-5; D possibly uses TRBD1 or TRBD2 (5 bases each). The CDR3 is made up of 15 amino acids. Germline V lookup: CDR1 LGHNA, CDR2 YNFKEQ. V dropped 0 bases and J dropped 5 bases, with 13 bases sitting between them. The DNA read from the CDR3 is TGTGCCAGCAGCCAAGATTACCGAGGGGTGGAGACC. This gives the protein CASSQDYRGVET. The full CDR3 is CASSQDYRGVETQYF.

As to this clone: The read comes to an end 3 residues before the CDR3 does, leaving the germline J gene to fill in the end. The chain employs TRBV6-2 or TRBV6-3 and TRBJ2-5, with D possibly matching TRBD2 (5 bases). CDR3 length: 14 amino acids. Trimming left V 5 bases short and J 5 bases short, with 15 bases between. CDR1 MNHEY and CDR2 SVGEGT come from the germline V gene. CDR3 sequence reads: CASSPQWKRETQYF. The covered CDR3 bases are TGTGCCAGCAGTCCCCAGTGGAAGCGGGAGACC.

The chain's CDR3 is CSAPRQGVRGEQYF. The sequenced CDR3 bases are TGCAGTGCTCCACGACAGGGAGTTCGCGGCGAG. The rearrangement joins TRBV20-1 to TRBJ2-7; 7 positions agree with TRBD1. The read ends 3 residues before the CDR3 terminus; that terminus is restored from the germline J gene. CDR1 and CDR2 (germline): DFQATT, SNEGSKA (reference sequence). The CDR3 extends over 14 amino acids. J lost 6 bases, V lost 5 bases, and 13 bases had no gene match.

Worth noting for this clone: The CDR3 is cut off 3 residues early in the read; its end comes from the germline J gene. This chain uses TRBV20-1 with TRBJ1-5, with a possible D match to TRBD1 (6 bases). The CDR3 spans 12 residues. Germline CDR1 is DFQATT and CDR2 is SNEGSKA (reference sequence). CDR3 bases read: TGCAGTGCTAGTCCAGGGGAAGCTCCC. This gives the protein CSASPGEAP. The complete CDR3 protein is CSASPGEAPQHF.

Turning to this clone: Read sequence stops 3 residues before the CDR3 end, and the germline J gene provides the missing end. This chain connects TRBV2 to TRBJ1-2; 8 positions match TRBD1. Trimming at V came to 6 bases and at J to 2 bases, leaving 8 bases not matched to a gene. There are 15 residues in the CDR3. Looked up from germline, CDR1 is SNHLY and CDR2 is FYNNEI. The chain's CDR3 is CASRARGLGNYGYTF. The DNA read from the CDR3 is TGTGCCAGCAGGGCCAGGGGGCTGGGAAACTATGGC.

With regard to this clone: The read halts 3 residues ahead of the CDR3 end, with the missing end drawn from the germline J gene. The chain combines TRBV24-1 with TRBJ2-1, with TRBD2 matching 12 bases. The CDR3 has 19 amino acids. Germline CDR1 KGHDR, CDR2 SFDVKD. With 0 bases clipped from V and 2 bases from J, the junction kept 7 bases outside the gene matches. Partial CDR3 DNA: TGTGCCACCAGTGATTTGCGCTCTAGCGGGAGGGGTACCTACAATGAG. This translates into CATSDLRSSGRGTYNE. The CDR3 in its entirety is CATSDLRSSGRGTYNEQFF.

Remarks on this clone: Coverage ceases 3 residues before the CDR3 finishes, and the germline J gene fills in the end. The rearrangement links TRBV30 to TRBJ2-1; 13 bases line up with TRBD2. Germline CDR1 reads GTSNPN; CDR2 reads SVGIG (reference sequence). Germline trimming cut 7 bases from V and 5 bases from J; bases unmatched to any gene: 11. The CDR3 consists of 16 residues. The covered CDR3 bases are TGTGCCTCCCACGGGACTAGCGGGAAAGTCGACAATGAG. Amino acid sequence: CASHGTSGKVDNE. Given in full, the CDR3 is CASHGTSGKVDNEQFF.

A word on this clone: The sequenced fragment ends 3 residues before the CDR3 boundary, so the rest is inferred from the germline J gene. This chain uses TRBV5-6 with TRBJ2-7, with D tentatively TRBD1 (6 bases). The CDR3 is 13 amino acids. V lost 3 bases, J lost 4 bases, and 11 bases lay in between. Germline CDR1 reads SGHDT; CDR2 reads YYEEEE. The part of the CDR3 DNA that was read is TGTGCCAGCAGCTCAACAGGGATTTACGAG. Amino acids: CASSSTGIYE. The complete CDR3 reads CASSSTGIYEQYF.

Worth noting for this clone: The read ends 3 residues before the CDR3 terminus; that terminus is restored from the germline J gene. The V gene is TRBV20-1, the J gene TRBJ2-5, with 12 bases lining up with TRBD2. Per the germline V gene, CDR1 is DFQATT and CDR2 is SNEGSKA (reference sequence). After removal of 3 bases from V and 3 bases from J, the junction contained 5 bases not matched to a gene. The CDR3 is 15 amino acids. Partial CDR3 DNA: TGCAGTGCTAGTGGGCTAGCGGGAGGGGAAGAGACC. As protein: CSASGLAGGEET. In full, the CDR3 is CSASGLAGGEETQYF.

For this clone: The CDR3 end is not reached by the read, which stops 3 residues before it; the germline J gene fills it in. The V call is TRBV4-2, the J call TRBJ2-3; 7 bases are a match to TRBD2. This CDR3 has 13 residues. The germline CDR1 and CDR2 sequences are LGHNA and YNFKEQ. The V and J ends lost 5 bases and 5 bases, in that order; junction bases with no gene match: 4. The covered CDR3 bases are TGTGCCAGCAGCGTATCTAGCGGAGATACG. Amino acid sequence: CASSVSSGDT. The complete CDR3 protein is CASSVSSGDTQYF.

Concerning this clone itself: The read halts 3 residues ahead of the CDR3 end, with the missing end drawn from the germline J gene. The rearrangement uses TRBV12-3 or TRBV12-4 and TRBJ2-5; a weak D match, TRBD2 (6 bases). This CDR3 has 13 residues. Trimming cost V 4 bases and J 5 bases, with 11 bases left between them. The CDR3 sequence: CASSYRAGETQYF. The DNA read from the CDR3 is TGTGCCAGCAGTTACCGGGCGGGGGAGACC.

Remarks on this clone: The read terminates 3 residues ahead of where the CDR3 ends, so the germline J gene completes it. The J gene is TRBJ2-1, the V gene TRBV12-3 or TRBV12-4; D is ambiguous. The CDR3 has 13 residues. The ends were cut back, 3 bases at V and 4 bases at J, with 7 bases in the middle. CDR3 sequence reads: CASSFRRYNEQFF. The CDR3 DNA, read in part, is TGTGCCAGCAGTTTCAGGCGATACAATGAG.

A word on this clone: The read terminates 3 residues ahead of where the CDR3 ends, so the germline J gene completes it. The chain employs TRBV7-2 and TRBJ1-1; no definite D call. Looked up from germline, CDR1 is SGHTA and CDR2 is FQGNSA. The germline V and J ends were trimmed by 0 bases and 0 bases, with 5 bases remaining between them. The CDR3 totals 14 residues. CDR3 DNA (partial): TGTGCCAGCAGCTTAGCTAGGGTGAACACTGAA. This encodes CASSLARVNTE. The CDR3, in full, reads CASSLARVNTEAFF.

About this clone: The read terminates 3 residues ahead of where the CDR3 ends, so the germline J gene completes it. The chain links TRBV28 to TRBJ2-7; D gene unclear. CDR1 is MDHEN and CDR2 is SYDVKM in the germline V gene. Between the trimmed V and J ends, which lost 3 bases and 3 bases, there was a span of 6 bases. This CDR3 is built from 12 residues. The CDR3: CASSFTYYEQYF. Partial CDR3 DNA: TGTGCCAGCAGTTTTACTTACTACGAG.

Concerning this clone itself: The CDR3 goes on 3 residues after the read ends, and that part is filled in from the germline J gene. The V and J genes are TRBV2 and TRBJ2-5; D remains unclear. CDR3 length equals 12 residues. Germline assignment: CDR1 SNHLY and CDR2 FYNNEI. Deletions cut 8 bases from V and 1 base from J, with 8 bases between. This CDR3 is CASSRFQETQYF. The CDR3 DNA, read in part, is TGTGCCAGCTCGCGGTTCCAAGAGACC.

As concerns this clone: The CDR3 goes on 3 residues after the read ends, and that part is filled in from the germline J gene. The V and J genes are TRBV29-1 and TRBJ1-1; the match to TRBD1 covers 11 bases. CDR1 is SQVTM and CDR2 is ANQGSEA in the germline V gene. J gave up 6 bases and V 1 base, and 1 base lay outside the gene matches. The CDR3 contains 13 residues. CDR3 DNA, as far as it was read: TGCAGCGTTGAAGGGGACAGGGGGTCTGAA. It encodes CSVEGDRGSE. The complete CDR3 protein is CSVEGDRGSEAFF.

Remarks on this clone: The CDR3 end falls 3 residues outside the read, so it is completed with the germline J gene. This rearrangement joins TRBV5-1 to TRBJ2-1; 12 positions agree with TRBD2. The CDR3 runs 14 residues. Germline loops: CDR1 SGHRS, CDR2 YFSETQ. V lost 6 bases and J lost 9; bases outside the gene matches: 7. CDR3 loop: CASTPSGRAGEQFF. The DNA read from the CDR3 is TGCGCCAGCACCCCTAGCGGGAGGGCCGGTGAG.